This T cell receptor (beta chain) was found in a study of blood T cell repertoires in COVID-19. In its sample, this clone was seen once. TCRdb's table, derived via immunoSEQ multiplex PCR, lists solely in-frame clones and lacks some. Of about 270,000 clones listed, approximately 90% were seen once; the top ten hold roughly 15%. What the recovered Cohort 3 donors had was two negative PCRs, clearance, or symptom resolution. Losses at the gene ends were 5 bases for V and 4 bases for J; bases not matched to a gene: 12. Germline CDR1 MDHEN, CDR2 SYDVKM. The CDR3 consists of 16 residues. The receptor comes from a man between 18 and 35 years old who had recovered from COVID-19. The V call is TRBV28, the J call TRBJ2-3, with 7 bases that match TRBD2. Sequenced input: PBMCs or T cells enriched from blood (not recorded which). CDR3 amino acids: CASSTPGRAMADTQYF. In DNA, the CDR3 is TGTGCCAGCAGTACCCCGGGGAGGGCCATGGCAGATACGCAGTATTTT.